This paragraph covers one T cell receptor beta chain sequence. The record originates from a study of blood T cell repertoires in COVID-19. Study overall: T cells, B-cell-depleted T cells, or PBMCs supplied cDNA or gDNA.

In Seattle, patients joined the study during active infection and were tracked longitudinally. The protocol was immunoSEQ multiplex PCR, while the TCRdb copy is restricted to in-frame clones and leaves out a portion. The sample holds approximately 150,000 clones, roughly 88% seen once. This TCR derives from a man aged 18-30 years with COVID-19, enrolled during active disease. The specimen was peripheral blood.

CDR3 DNA: TGTGCCAGCAGTTTAACAGGGGCGAACACTGAAGCTTTCTTT. This encodes CASSLTGANTEAFF. The chain has TRBV27 and TRBJ1-1, with TRBD1 matching 7 bases. Looked up from germline, CDR1 is MNHEY and CDR2 is SMNVEV (reference sequence). The CDR3 has 14 amino acids. V lost 2 bases, J lost 1 base, and 1 base stayed unmatched.